The 5 T cell receptor beta chains below all came from one sample that was sequenced in a study of prognosis after radiotherapy for stage I lung cancer. Template was genomic DNA; TCR beta CDR3 amplified in two multiplex PCR rounds. Amplification in first-round PCR relied on primers specific to each TRBV and TRBJ gene. In TCRdb, the multiplex PCR reads were re-called with MiXCR into one record per CDR3 protein. The sample carries some 15,000 distinct CDR3 sequences, about 27% recorded once. This material consisted of PBMCs, taken before or after stereotactic body radiation therapy (not recorded which). The origin of the receptors is a donor older than 45 with non-small cell lung cancer.

Many counts were recorded for this clonotype. The CDR3 DNA reads as TGCAGCGCCCTGTGGAGCGGGAGCACAGATACGCAGTATTTT. As protein: CSALWSGSTDTQYF. V gene TRBV29-1 combines with J gene TRBJ2-3, with a possible D match to TRBD2 (6 bases). The germline V gene encodes CDR1 SQVTM and CDR2 ANQGSEA. The germline V and J ends were trimmed by 7 bases and 0 bases, with 14 bases remaining between them. This CDR3 spans 14 amino acids.

Worth noting for this clonotype: A clone one base away is much larger, so this may be a read error. The chain is built from TRBV20-1 and TRBJ2-5, with TRBD2 matching 7 bases. The CDR3 consists of 13 residues. From germline, CDR1 is DFQATT and CDR2 SNEGSKA (reference sequence). CDR3 amino acids: CSARGGTHRTQHF. In DNA, the CDR3 is TGCAGTGCTAGGGGAGGGACCCATCGGACCCAGCACTTC.

This clonotype was seen repeatedly, ten times or more. This chain connects TRBV15 to TRBJ2-5, with a weak D call TRBD2 (5 bases). The CDR3 has 14 residues. Germline V gene lookup returns CDR1 LNHNV and CDR2 YYDKDF (reference sequence). With 9 bases removed from V and 2 bases from J, the gap between germline ends came to 16 bases. CDR3 region: CATKSHSGQETQYF. The CDR3 coding sequence is TGTGCCACTAAGAGTCACTCGGGACAAGAGACCCAGTACTTC.

The J gene is TRBJ2-7, the V gene TRBV7-2; TRBD2 matches at 13 bases. Germline V gene lookup returns CDR1 SGHTA and CDR2 FQGNSA. The CDR3 length is 18 residues. With 7 bases clipped from V and 6 bases from J, the junction kept 18 bases outside the gene matches. This chain's CDR3 is CASTRPTGGLAGVGEQYF. DNA of the CDR3: TGTGCCAGCACACGTCCGACCGGTGGACTAGCGGGAGTAGGCGAGCAGTACTTC.

This clonotype is classed as medium-sized. This chain connects TRBV6-8 to TRBJ1-2, with TRBD1 identical over 12 bases. This CDR3 has 18 amino acids. Germline V gene sequence: CDR1 MNHGY, CDR2 SAAAGT. V trimming: 1 base; J trimming: 2 bases; junction bases outside the gene matches: 8. CDR3 loop: CASSYFAGTGGRNYGYTF. The DNA for the CDR3 is TGTGCCAGCAGTTACTTCGCCGGGACAGGGGGCCGAAACTATGGCTACACCTTC.